A selection of T cell receptor beta chains follows, all from one sample in a study of patients and donors after allogeneic stem cell transplantation. TCRdb passed the RT-PCR reads through MiXCR, listing each CDR3 protein once. The repertoire holds over 350,000 distinct CDR3 sequences, around 16% seen once, with about 7% in the top ten. What was sequenced was blood, either unsorted or a sorted T cell fraction (not recorded which). Source of these receptors: a human donor who was either an allogeneic HSCT recipient or a stem cell or donor lymphocyte infusion donor (not recorded which). It is not recorded whose cells these are; they may come from a transplant donor. Each CDR3 is given with its conserved first and last residue. Fields, in order: J gene, clone size, D gene, V gene, CDR3 protein, CDR3 DNA. A D gene is named only where the DNA matches it firmly. Clone size is shown for a subset of rows, as once, few, many or a class of expanded clone.

J: TRBJ1-5
size: NA
D: NA
V: TRBV19
CDR3: CASSMVGLGSNQPQHF
DNA: TGTGCCAGTAGTATGGTAGGGCTGGGAAGCAATCAGCCCCAGCATTTT

J: TRBJ2-1
size: NA
D: NA
V: TRBV5-1
CDR3: CASSLYLADDEQFF
DNA: TGCGCCAGCAGCTTATATTTAGCTGACGATGAGCAGTTCTTC

J: TRBJ2-6
size: few
D: NA
V: TRBV7-6
CDR3: CASSTRPGSGANVLTF
DNA: TGTGCCAGCAGCACCCGACCCGGCTCTGGGGCCAACGTCCTGACTTTC

J: TRBJ2-6
size: many
D: NA
V: TRBV24-1
CDR3: CATDQGTGANVLTF
DNA: TGTGCCACTGACCAGGGCACTGGGGCCAACGTCCTGACTTTC

J: TRBJ1-1
size: NA
D: NA
V: TRBV20-1
CDR3: CSARDPGGRAEAFF
DNA: TGCAGTGCTAGAGATCCGGGGGGGAGGGCTGAAGCTTTCTTT

J: TRBJ2-7
size: few
D: TRBD1
V: TRBV5-1
CDR3: CASSPRPGQSSYEQYF
DNA: TGCGCCAGCAGCCCCCGCCCGGGACAGAGCTCCTACGAGCAGTACTTC

J: TRBJ2-1
size: few
D: TRBD2
V: TRBV2
CDR3: CASRERGKGKFF
DNA: TGTGCCAGCAGAGAGCGGGGAAAGGGGAAGTTCTTC

J: TRBJ2-1
size: few
D: TRBD2
V: TRBV6-1
CDR3: CASYRQRGSGEQFF
DNA: TGTGCCAGCTATCGACAGCGGGGGTCAGGTGAGCAGTTCTTC

J: TRBJ1-1
size: NA
D: NA
V: TRBV7-3
CDR3: CASSPSWGTEAFF
DNA: TGTGCCAGCAGCCCCTCCTGGGGCACTGAAGCTTTCTTT

J: TRBJ2-3
size: NA
D: NA
V: TRBV6-2/TRBV6-3
CDR3: CASSYIFRRGTDTQYF
DNA: TGTGCCAGCAGCTACATCTTTCGGAGGGGGACAGATACGCAGTATTTT

J: TRBJ1-6
size: NA
D: NA
V: TRBV3-1
CDR3: CASSQRESTLHF
DNA: TGTGCCAGCAGCCAAAGGGAATCCACCCTCCACTTT

J: TRBJ2-5
size: many
D: NA
V: TRBV20-1
CDR3: CSARGGETQYF
DNA: TGCAGTGCTAGGGGTGGAGAGACCCAGTACTTC